The 5 T cell receptor beta chains reported below all come from one sample, sequenced in a study of shared clonotypes between healthy human individuals. The table came from immunoSEQ multiplex PCR; TCRdb's copy has only in-frame clones and leaves some out. The table has more than 2 million clones, 95% seen once; the top ten hold 0.13%. Source material: naive CD4+ T cells sorted from blood. Sample subset: CD45RA+ positively selected. These receptor sequences come from a man aged 18 to 30 in good health.

The chain has TRBV5-6 and TRBJ1-4; D is unresolved. The V gene lost 4 bases and the J gene lost 3 bases, with 13 bases spanning the gap. The germline CDR1 and CDR2 sequences are SGHDT and YYEEEE. CDR3 size: 15 residues. This chain's CDR3 is CASSPGGKANEKLFF. CDR3 bases: TGTGCCAGCAGCCCCGGAGGGAAAGCTAATGAAAAACTGTTTTTT.

The gene calls are TRBV5-1 and TRBJ2-3; 10 nucleotides line up with TRBD2. V shed 3 bases, J shed 1 base, and the junction held 5 bases outside the gene matches. This CDR3 region has 16 residues. The germline CDR1 and CDR2 sequences are SGHRS and YFSETQ. The CDR3 bases are TGCGCCAGCAGCTCCTTTACTAGCGGGGGCACAGATACGCAGTATTTT. Its translation: CASSSFTSGGTDTQYF.

The chain combines TRBV7-2 with TRBJ2-2; 7 nucleotides align to TRBD2. This CDR3 has 15 residues. Germline V lookup: CDR1 SGHTA, CDR2 FQGNSA. V was clipped by 2 bases and J by 4 bases; unmatched bases: 4. The CDR3 sequence is CASSLRGLITGELFF. DNA of the CDR3: TGTGCCAGCAGCTTAAGGGGACTAATCACCGGGGAGCTGTTTTTT.

This clone has only one observation. The chain has TRBV7-9 and TRBJ2-1; D is possibly TRBD2 (6 bases). CDR3 length: 14 amino acids. V was clipped by 5 bases and J by 9 bases, with 17 bases between them. Germline CDR1 reads SEHNR; CDR2 reads FQNEAQ (reference sequence). CDR3 residues: CASSPGTGDSEQFF. In nucleotides, the CDR3 is TGTGCCAGCAGCCCCGGGACGGGGGATAGTGAGCAGTTCTTC.

This clone was counted once. This chain uses TRBV7-6 with TRBJ2-3; D is uncertain. The CDR3 runs to 14 residues. Trimming removed 5 bases at V and 0 bases at J, with 9 bases between. CDR1 is SGHVS, CDR2 FNYEAQ, per germline. The CDR3 nucleotides are TGTGCCAGCAGCGCCTTCCCTAGCACAGATACGCAGTATTTT. As protein: CASSAFPSTDTQYF.